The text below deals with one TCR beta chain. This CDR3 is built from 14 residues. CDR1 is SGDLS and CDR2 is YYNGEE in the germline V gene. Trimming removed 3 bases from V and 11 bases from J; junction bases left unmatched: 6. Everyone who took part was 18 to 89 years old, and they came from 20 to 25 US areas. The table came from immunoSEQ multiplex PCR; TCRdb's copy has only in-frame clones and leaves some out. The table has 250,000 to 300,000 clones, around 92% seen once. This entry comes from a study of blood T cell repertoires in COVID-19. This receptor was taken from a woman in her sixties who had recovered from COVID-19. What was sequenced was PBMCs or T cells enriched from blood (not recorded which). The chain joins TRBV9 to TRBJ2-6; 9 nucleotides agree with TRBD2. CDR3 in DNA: TGTGCCAGCAGCGCTATAGCGGGGGTAGACGTCCTGACTTTC. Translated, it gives CASSAIAGVDVLTF.